The 22 T cell receptor beta chains in this list originate from one sample, sequenced in a study of blood T cell repertoires in COVID-19. This table comes from immunoSEQ multiplex PCR, and its TCRdb copy is limited to in-frame clones, with some not included. The top ten hold 9.6% of the sample, which has about 80,000 clones, 85% seen once. Specimen: peripheral blood. The receptors originated from a man between 50 and 59 years old with COVID-19, enrolled during active disease.

CDR3 DNA: TGTGCCAGCTCCGAGAGAGATACGCAGTATTTT. It yields the protein CASSERDTQYF. The V call is TRBV2, the J call TRBJ2-3; no clear D. The CDR3 runs 11 residues. Looked up from germline, CDR1 is SNHLY and CDR2 is FYNNEI. The germline V and J ends were trimmed by 8 bases and 5 bases, with 8 bases remaining between them. Combining the CDR3 with reference TRBV2 and TRBJ2-3 gives the whole variable domain EPEVTQTPSHQVTQMGQEVILRCVPISNHLYFYWYRQILGQKVEFLVSFYNNEISEKSEIFDDQFSVERPDGSNFTLKIRSTKLEDSAMYFCASSERDTQYFGPGTRLTVL.

The rearrangement links TRBV3-1 (or the pseudogene TRBV3-2) to TRBJ2-7; 7 bases are shared with TRBD2. V lost 6 bases and J lost 3; bases outside the gene matches: 11. This CDR3 is built from 15 residues. CDR1 and CDR2 from the germline V gene are LGHDT and YNNKEL (reference sequence). The CDR3 protein is CASSLTGLNFYEQYF. The CDR3 coding sequence is TGTGCCAGCAGTCTGACGGGACTAAATTTCTACGAGCAGTACTTC.

The rearrangement uses TRBV29-1 and TRBJ2-2; 8 bases map to TRBD1. Trimming at V came to 6 bases and at J to 1 base, leaving 1 base not matched to a gene. Germline loops: CDR1 SQVTM, CDR2 ANQGSEA. This CDR3 contains 13 residues. CDR3 in amino acids: CSVGTGNTGELFF. In nucleotides, the CDR3 is TGCAGCGTGGGGACAGGGAACACCGGGGAGCTGTTTTTT.

The chain combines TRBV5-1 with TRBJ1-1; D gene uncertain. The CDR3 contains 15 residues. The V gene lost 6 bases and the J gene lost 3 bases, with 18 bases spanning the gap. CDR1 and CDR2 from the germline V gene are SGHRS and YFSETQ. The CDR3 here is CASTVRPSGDTEAFF. CDR3 sequence (DNA): TGCGCCAGCACCGTCCGGCCGTCCGGGGACACTGAAGCTTTCTTT.

The CDR3 sequence: CAIRETGAPEAFF. CDR3 nucleotides: TGTGCCATCAGAGAGACAGGGGCTCCTGAAGCTTTCTTT. The J gene is TRBJ1-1, the V gene TRBV10-3, with 8 bases lining up with TRBD1. The CDR3 extends over 13 amino acids. V lost 6 bases, J lost 6 bases, and 6 bases stayed unmatched. The germline gives CDR1 ENHRY, CDR2 SYGVKD.

The rearrangement joins TRBV5-1 to TRBJ2-7; 7 bases line up with TRBD2. Trimming at V came to 0 bases and at J to 3 bases, leaving 6 bases not matched to a gene. Germline CDR1 and CDR2: SGHRS and YFSETQ. The CDR3 contains 15 residues. CDR3 protein: CASSLGVGTIYEQYF. CDR3 bases: TGCGCCAGCAGCTTGGGGGTAGGGACTATCTACGAGCAGTACTTC. The whole variable domain, remainder taken from reference TRBV5-1 and TRBJ2-7, is KAGVTQTPRYLIKTRGQQVTLSCSPISGHRSVSWYQQTPGQGLQFLFEYFSETQRNKGNFPGRFSGRQFSNSRSEMNVSTLELGDSALYLCASSLGVGTIYEQYFGPGTRLTVT.

V and J are TRBV5-8 and TRBJ1-2; 9 bases align to TRBD1. Germline CDR1 and CDR2: SGHTS and YDEGEE. The CDR3 sequence is 13 residues long. Trimming removed 3 bases from V and 8 bases from J; junction bases left unmatched: 5. The CDR3 region is CASSSYRGQGYTF. Here the CDR3 DNA reads TGTGCCAGCAGCTCGTACAGGGGGCAGGGCTACACCTTC.

The rearrangement joins TRBV20-1 to TRBJ2-1; no clear D gene. The V gene lost 3 bases and the J gene lost 2 bases, with 11 bases spanning the gap. Germline assignment: CDR1 DFQATT and CDR2 SNEGSKA (reference sequence). This CDR3 is 14 amino acids long. The CDR3 bases are TGCAGTGCTAGTAGTAGAAGCACCTACAATGAGCAGTTCTTC. This codes for CSASSRSTYNEQFF.

J is TRBJ2-7 and V is TRBV6-5; 8 positions match TRBD2. V lost 7 bases to trimming and J lost 6 bases; unmatched junction nucleotides: 2. CDR1 and CDR2 from the germline V gene are MNHEY and SVGAGI. This CDR3 region has 11 residues. CDR3 sequence reads: CASTGLVEQYF. The CDR3 coding sequence is TGTGCCAGCACGGGACTAGTCGAGCAGTACTTC.

The chain recombines TRBV30 with TRBJ1-5; no firm D call. The CDR3 is made up of 15 amino acids. V was pared by 0 bases and J by 3 bases, with 12 bases between. Germline loops: CDR1 GTSNPN, CDR2 SVGIG (reference sequence). CDR3 DNA sequence: TGTGCCTGGAGTGTACGAGGTCTGATCAATCAGCCCCAGCATTTT. Amino acid sequence: CAWSVRGLINQPQHF.

The V gene is TRBV7-9, the J gene TRBJ1-1, with 9 bases that match TRBD1. This CDR3 has 15 amino acids. With 3 bases clipped from V and 2 bases from J, the junction kept 4 bases outside the gene matches. Germline CDR1 SEHNR, CDR2 FQNEAQ (reference sequence). In DNA, the CDR3 is TGTGCCAGCAGCTTGACAGGGGGACCCAACACTGAAGCTTTCTTT. This translates into CASSLTGGPNTEAFF.

The chain is built from TRBV3-1 (or the pseudogene TRBV3-2) and TRBJ1-2, with a tentative D call TRBD1 (6 bases). This CDR3 spans 15 amino acids. Trimming stripped 1 base from V and 4 bases from J, with 13 bases between. Per the germline V gene, CDR1 is LGHDT and CDR2 is YNNKEL (reference sequence). The DNA of the CDR3 is TGTGCCAGCAGCCAAGCCGAGGGACACTTCTATGGCTACACCTTC. This codes for CASSQAEGHFYGYTF.

The V call is TRBV19, the J call TRBJ1-5, with 8 bases that match TRBD1. This CDR3 comprises 13 residues. Per the germline V gene, CDR1 is LNHDA and CDR2 is SQIVND (reference sequence). The junction had 4 bases not matched to a gene; V was cut back by 6 bases and J by 6 bases. Written as DNA, the CDR3 is TGTGCCAGTAGGGACAGGGTTGGTCAGCCCCAGCATTTT. It encodes CASRDRVGQPQHF. The full variable domain, completed using reference TRBV19 and TRBJ1-5, is DGGITQSPKYLFRKEGQNVTLSCEQNLNHDAMYWYRQDPGQGLRLIYYSQIVNDFQKGDIAEGYSVSREKKESFPLTVTSAQKNPTAFYLCASRDRVGQPQHFGDGTRLSIL.

CDR3 region: CASSTDRAYGYTF. CDR3 sequence (DNA): TGTGCCAGCAGTACCGACAGGGCCTATGGCTACACCTTC. The chain recombines TRBV6-5 with TRBJ1-2, with 7 positions matching TRBD1. CDR3 size: 13 residues. With 5 bases clipped from V and 4 bases from J, the junction kept 4 bases outside the gene matches. Per germline, CDR1 MNHEY and CDR2 SVGAGI.

The chain recombines TRBV10-3 with TRBJ1-5; the match to TRBD1 covers 8 bases. In germline, CDR1 is ENHRY, CDR2 SYGVKD. The CDR3 totals 15 residues. V shed 2 bases, J shed 4 bases, and the junction held 4 bases outside the gene matches. CDR3 in DNA: TGTGCCATCAGTGAGGGACAGGGAGTGAATCAGCCCCAGCATTTT. Translation: CAISEGQGVNQPQHF.

The rearrangement links TRBV11-2 to TRBJ1-3; the D is unclear. The CDR3 is 14 residues long. Germline CDR1 and CDR2: SGHAT and FQNNGV. V gave up 5 bases and J gave up 1 base, with 9 bases separating them. The DNA for the CDR3 is TGTGCCAGCAGCCGAGAAGTTTCTGGAAACACCATATATTTT. As protein: CASSREVSGNTIYF.

The chain has TRBV12-3 or TRBV12-4 and TRBJ1-4, with D possibly being TRBD1 (5 bases). The CDR3 extends over 9 amino acids. With 8 bases removed from V and 13 bases from J, the gap between germline ends came to 8 bases. As DNA, the CDR3 is TGTGCCAGCTCGACAGTACTGTTTTTT. Translation gives CASSTVLFF.

V gene TRBV24-1 combines with J gene TRBJ2-1, with D possibly being TRBD1 (5 bases). The CDR3 extends over 14 amino acids. CDR1 KGHDR and CDR2 SFDVKD come from the germline V gene. V gave up 2 bases and J gave up 10 bases, with 14 bases separating them. CDR3 amino acids: CATSDSNRLGEQFF. CDR3 sequence (DNA): TGTGCCACCAGTGATTCGAACAGGTTGGGGGAGCAGTTCTTC.

This clone was recorded only once. The chain links TRBV2 to TRBJ1-3; D remains unclear. The V end was cut by 4 bases, the J end by 1 base, with 11 bases between. CDR3 length: 15 residues. CDR1 is SNHLY and CDR2 is FYNNEI in the germline V gene. In DNA, the CDR3 is TGTGCCAGCAGTGTATTAGGAGGGTCTGGAAACACCATATATTTT. This codes for CASSVLGGSGNTIYF.

The chain employs TRBV18 and TRBJ2-7; 9 bases map to TRBD1. The V gene end was trimmed by 3 bases and the J gene end by 6 bases; junction bases not matched to a gene: 9. This CDR3 contains 15 residues. Germline V gives CDR1 KGHSH, CDR2 LQKENI. The CDR3 DNA follows: TGTGCCAGCTCACCCGGTCCCGGGACAGGGTTCGAGCAGTACTTC. Encoded protein: CASSPGPGTGFEQYF.

V gene TRBV4-3 combines with J gene TRBJ1-2; 7 bases match TRBD1. J lost 6 bases, V lost 2 bases, and 12 bases had no gene match. Germline V gene sequence: CDR1 LGHNA, CDR2 YSLEER. This CDR3 has 16 amino acids. The CDR3 DNA reads as TGCGCCAGCAGCCAATTTCCCCCAGGGGGTGTGAATGGCTACACCTTC. This translates into CASSQFPPGGVNGYTF.

This clone occurred once. The V and J genes are TRBV5-6 and TRBJ2-3; 13 bases agree with TRBD2. Germline V lookup: CDR1 SGHDT, CDR2 YYEEEE. After removal of 7 bases from V and 2 bases from J, the junction contained 4 bases not matched to a gene. CDR3 length: 15 amino acids. CDR3 loop: CASVTSGRVTDTQYF. The CDR3 nucleotides read TGTGCCAGCGTCACTAGCGGGAGGGTCACAGATACGCAGTATTTT.